One sample yielded the 7 T cell receptor beta chains listed below, sequenced in a study of T cells in localized non-small cell lung cancer. The repertoire was sequenced with immunoSEQ multiplex PCR; TCRdb's copy has only in-frame clones and lacks some. The repertoire has approximately 64,000 clones, about nine tenths of them found once; the top ten carry about 2.1%. The sample was peripheral blood, taken before any cancer treatment. These receptors all stem from a woman aged 40-69 years with stage I lung adenocarcinoma.

V gene TRBV7-9 combines with J gene TRBJ1-1; 7 nucleotides agree with TRBD1. The CDR3 runs 14 residues. CDR1 SEHNR and CDR2 FQNEAQ come from the germline V gene (reference sequence). After removal of 5 bases from V and 2 bases from J, the junction contained 5 bases not matched to a gene. CDR3 residues: CASSLGQLNTEAFF. CDR3 nucleotides: TGTGCCAGCAGCCTGGGACAGCTCAACACTGAAGCTTTCTTT.

The V gene is TRBV28, the J gene TRBJ2-7, with a possible D match to TRBD1 (5 bases). CDR3 length: 14 residues. The V end lost 8 bases, the J end lost 3 bases, and 17 bases lay between the germline ends. Germline-derived CDR1 and CDR2 are MDHEN and SYDVKM. CDR3 amino acids: CASCSQGWDYEQYF. Here the CDR3 DNA reads TGTGCCAGCTGCTCTCAGGGCTGGGACTACGAGCAGTACTTC. Variable domain in full (rest from reference TRBV28 and TRBJ2-7): DVKVTQSSRYLVKRTGEKVFLECVQDMDHENMFWYRQDPGLGLRLIYFSYDVKMKEKGDIPEGYSVSREKKERFSLILESASTNQTSMYLCASCSQGWDYEQYFGPGTRLTVT.

This sequence joins TRBV19 and TRBJ1-6, with D tentatively TRBD1 (5 bases). The CDR3 consists of 13 residues. V lost 6 bases to trimming and J lost 9 bases, with 12 bases between them. Germline V CDR1 and CDR2: LNHDA, SQIVND (reference sequence). The CDR3 is CASRDTTGSPLHF. The DNA of the CDR3 is TGTGCCAGTAGGGACACAACGGGTTCACCCCTCCACTTT.

This clone appeared once. The CDR3 reads CASSSTGRNTGELFF. The DNA for the CDR3 is TGTGCCAGCAGTTCCACAGGGCGCAACACCGGGGAGCTGTTTTTT. The chain combines TRBV7-2 with TRBJ2-2, with a weak D call TRBD1 (6 bases). The CDR3 has 15 residues. Trimming left V 6 bases short and J 2 bases short, with 13 bases between. Germline V lookup: CDR1 SGHTA, CDR2 FQGNSA.

The chain couples TRBV2 to TRBJ1-4, with D unresolved. The V end was cut by 4 bases, the J end by 8 bases, with 8 bases between. The CDR3 runs to 12 residues. Germline V lookup: CDR1 SNHLY, CDR2 FYNNEI. The CDR3 DNA reads as TGTGCCAGCAGTGGTGACAAGGAAAAACTGTTTTTT. It yields the protein CASSGDKEKLFF.

The chain carries TRBV7-6 and TRBJ2-7; D unresolved. The CDR3 consists of 14 residues. Germline V gives CDR1 SGHVS, CDR2 FNYEAQ. V shed 5 bases and J shed 2 bases, with 13 bases lying between them. In nucleotides, the CDR3 is TGTGCCAGCAGCCCCGAGGTGGTAGCCTACGAGCAGTACTTC. Residues: CASSPEVVAYEQYF.

The rearrangement uses TRBV28 and TRBJ2-5, with D unclear. Germline V lookup: CDR1 MDHEN, CDR2 SYDVKM. Trimming shortened V by 4 bases and J by 6 bases, and 9 bases separated the two germline ends. The CDR3 length is 12 residues. The CDR3 DNA reads as TGTGCCAGCAGTTCCCCCAGTAAGACCCAGTACTTC. Amino acid sequence: CASSSPSKTQYF.